The rows below give T cell receptor beta chains drawn from one sample of a study of T cell responses to AZD1222 COVID-19 vaccine. TCRdb keeps only in-frame clones here, not all; method: immunoSEQ multiplex PCR. The data contain under 150,000 clones, roughly 93% of them seen just once; the ten biggest clones take up roughly 1.4%. The sequencing here drew on peripheral blood, taken 28 days after the second AZD1222 dose. All receptors come from an adult who received the AZD1222 COVID-19 vaccine. Each CDR3 is given with its conserved first and last residue. The order of the fields is clone size, D gene, J gene, V gene, CDR3 DNA, CDR3 protein. A D gene is named only where the DNA matches it firmly. Part of the rows lack a size; the others show once, few, many or a class for expanded clones.

.	TRBD1	TRBJ1-4	TRBV25-1	TGTGCCAGCAGCGAGGCTCCGGGACAGGGCCTGGGGGGTGAAAAACTGTTTTTT	CASSEAPGQGLGGEKLFF
.	.	TRBJ1-1	TRBV5-1	TGCGCCAGCAGCAGCCTATCGGGGGGGCCCACAATGAACACTGAAGCTTTCTTT	CASSSLSGGPTMNTEAFF
.	.	TRBJ1-1	TRBV19	TGTGCCAGTAGAAACAGGGCCACTGAAGCTTTCTTT	CASRNRATEAFF
.	TRBD2	TRBJ2-5	TRBV5-4	TGTGCCAGCAGCCCCCCCCTAGCGGGACAAGAGACCCAGTACTTC	CASSPPLAGQETQYF
.	TRBD2	TRBJ2-7	TRBV18	TGTGCCAGCTCGCCAGGGCAGGGAGGGTCCTACGAGCAGTACTTC	CASSPGQGGSYEQYF
.	TRBD2	TRBJ2-7	TRBV10-3	TGTGCCATCAGTGATACTAGCGGACCGTCCTACGAGCAGTACTTC	CAISDTSGPSYEQYF
.	TRBD2	TRBJ2-1	TRBV9	TGTGCCAGCAGCGCACAGAGACTAGCGGGGGAGCAGTTCTTC	CASSAQRLAGEQFF
.	.	TRBJ2-7	TRBV27	TGTGCCAGCAGTTTTGCGCCTAGCGGCCAGGGGGACGGCGAGCAGTACTTC	CASSFAPSGQGDGEQYF
.	TRBD2	TRBJ2-1	TRBV19	TGTGCCAGTAGTACGGGGGGTAGCGGCAGCTCCTACAATGAGCAGTTCTTC	CASSTGGSGSSYNEQFF
.	.	TRBJ1-2	TRBV27	TGTGCCAGCAGTTTATTGGGCAGGGAATTCTATGGCTACACCTTC	CASSLLGREFYGYTF
.	.	TRBJ1-4	TRBV5-1	TGCGCCAGCAGCTTTGGTCAGGGAGAGGAAAAACTGTTTTTT	CASSFGQGEEKLFF
.	.	TRBJ2-3	TRBV12-5	TGTGCTAGTGGTTTGGGATCCGGGCTGAGCACAGATACGCAGTATTTT	CASGLGSGLSTDTQYF
once	TRBD1	TRBJ1-2	TRBV29-1	TGCAGCGAACGGACAGGGACTGGCTACACCTTC	CSERTGTGYTF
.	.	TRBJ2-5	TRBV5-1	TGCGCCAGCAGCTCGAATGCGCAGGGTGGAGAGACCCAGTACTTC	CASSSNAQGGETQYF
.	.	TRBJ2-7	TRBV13	TGTGCCAGCAGCTTCACCAAGGCCGGGACTGTGTACGAGCAGTACTTC	CASSFTKAGTVYEQYF
.	.	TRBJ2-7	TRBV6-5	TGTGCCAGCAGCCAAACCTTGGGGCTAGCCTACGAGCAGTACTTC	CASSQTLGLAYEQYF
.	.	TRBJ2-3	TRBV7-3	TGTGCCAGCAGCTTAACGATGCGGGATACGCAGTATTTT	CASSLTMRDTQYF
.	.	TRBJ2-5	TRBV7-9	TGTGCCAGCAGCCCCCACGGGTCCGGGGCCGAGACCCAGTACTTC	CASSPHGSGAETQYF
few	.	TRBJ1-3	TRBV30	TGTGCCTGGAGTGTAACCGCCAACACCATATATTTT	CAWSVTANTIYF
.	.	TRBJ1-5	TRBV21-1	TGTGCCAGCAGCAAAGTCCGGACAGGGGGCTACCAGCCCCAGCATTTT	CASSKVRTGGYQPQHF
.	TRBD2	TRBJ2-1	TRBV4-1	TGCGCCGGCGCTCCCGGGACTAGCGGAGGTCATGCCTACAATGAGCAGTTCTTC	CAGAPGTSGGHAYNEQFF
.	.	TRBJ1-4	TRBV30	TGTGCCTGGAACCGTTGGGGGGATGAAAAACTGTTTTTT	CAWNRWGDEKLFF
once	.	TRBJ2-1	TRBV29-1	TGCAGCGTTGGAACCCAAATGGCCGACTCCTACAATGAGCAGTTCTTC	CSVGTQMADSYNEQFF
.	TRBD2	TRBJ2-2	TRBV6-4	TGTGCCAGCAGCCAACTAGCGGGGGACACCGGGGAGCTGTTTTTT	CASSQLAGDTGELFF
.	TRBD1	TRBJ1-1	TRBV5-1	TGCGCCAGCAGCTTCCAGCTTAAGGAACAGGGGAAGAACACTGAAGCTTTCTTT	CASSFQLKEQGKNTEAFF
.	.	TRBJ1-1	TRBV9	TGTGCCAGCAGCATAAAAGCTTTCTTT	CASSIKAFF
.	.	TRBJ2-1	TRBV7-8	TGTGCCAGCAGCTTGGGAGACACGTCTTACGGGCAGTTCTTC	CASSLGDTSYGQFF
.	TRBD2	TRBJ2-1	TRBV7-3	TGTGCCAGCAGCTCAGCGGGAGCTTCTTACAATGAGCAGTTCTTC	CASSSAGASYNEQFF
.	.	TRBJ2-7	TRBV27	TGTGCCAGCAGTTCTAGGTACGAGCAGTACTTC	CASSSRYEQYF
.	.	TRBJ2-7	TRBV15	TGTGCCACCAGCAGAGAGGGTATGAGGGGCCTCTCCTACGAGCAGTACTTC	CATSREGMRGLSYEQYF
.	TRBD1	TRBJ1-4	TRBV27	TGTGCCAGCAGAGGGGGGTCGACAGGGGCTAATGAAAAACTGTTTTTT	CASRGGSTGANEKLFF
.	TRBD1	TRBJ1-1	TRBV28	TGTGCCAGCAGAGGGACAGGGGCGGGGGTATCCACTGAAGCTTTCTTT	CASRGTGAGVSTEAFF
.	TRBD1	TRBJ2-5	TRBV27	TGTGCCAGCAGTTCCTACAGGGGGCAGGGGGAGACCCAGTACTTC	CASSSYRGQGETQYF
.	TRBD1	TRBJ2-7	TRBV7-9	TGTGCCAGCAGCCACGGCGGCAGGGGGCGCGCAATTGTCCACGAGCAGTACTTC	CASSHGGRGRAIVHEQYF
once	.	TRBJ2-5	TRBV2	TGTGCCAGCAGTGGGGGGCTAGCGGAAGAGACCCAGTACTTC	CASSGGLAEETQYF
.	TRBD2	TRBJ2-1	TRBV6-1	TGTGCCAGCAGTGAAGTCGGACTTGACTCTAGCGGGAGGGCCTTTGAGCAGTTCTTC	CASSEVGLDSSGRAFEQFF
.	.	TRBJ2-3	TRBV6-5	TGTGCCAGCACCATAACAGCTGGAGGCACAGATACGCAGTATTTT	CASTITAGGTDTQYF
.	TRBD2	TRBJ2-7	TRBV28	TGTGCCAGCAGTCCCTCTAGCGGGAGTAGGGACGAGCAGTACTTC	CASSPSSGSRDEQYF
.	TRBD2	TRBJ2-7	TRBV28	TGTGCCAGCAGTTTAGTGGCGGGAGCAAGCATAACCTACGAGCAGTACTTC	CASSLVAGASITYEQYF
.	TRBD1	TRBJ1-4	TRBV28	TGTGCCAGCTTGTACAGGGGGAATGAAAAACTGTTTTTT	CASLYRGNEKLFF
.	TRBD1	TRBJ1-5	TRBV19	TGTGCCAGTAGTATATGGACAGGGAGCAATCAGCCCCAGCATTTT	CASSIWTGSNQPQHF
.	TRBD1	TRBJ2-2	TRBV11-2	TGTGCCAGCAGCAACACAGGGGCGGTCGCCGGGGAGCTGTTTTTT	CASSNTGAVAGELFF
.	.	TRBJ1-1	TRBV2	TGTGCCAGCAGTGAGGAGGGGGTTGGTTATAGTGAAGCTTTCTTT	CASSEEGVGYSEAFF
.	.	TRBJ2-7	TRBV6-6	TGTGCCAGCAGTTGGGGGGACAGACAGTACTTC	CASSWGDRQYF
once	.	TRBJ2-3	TRBV7-3	TGTGCCAGCAGCGTAGGCGGTGGCACAGATACGCAGTATTTT	CASSVGGGTDTQYF
.	.	TRBJ2-3	TRBV1	TGCACCAGCAGCCAACATCAGCCGGTTTCTGCGGGAGTGTTTCGAAATACGCAGTATTTT	CTSSQHQPVSAGVFRNTQYF
.	.	TRBJ2-2	TRBV21-1	TGTGCCAGCGTCGGGACAGCCCTTGAGAGGAACACCGGGGAGCTGTTTTTT	CASVGTALERNTGELFF
.	.	TRBJ2-1	TRBV29-1	TGCAGCGTTGAAGTATGGAATGAGCAGTTCTTC	CSVEVWNEQFF
.	.	TRBJ1-3	TRBV7-2	TGTGCCAGCAGCTTAGTAGGGGCTGGCTCTGGAAACACCATATATTTT	CASSLVGAGSGNTIYF
.	.	TRBJ1-3	TRBV2	TGTGCCAGCAGTGAACAGGAGACTGGAAACACCATATATTTT	CASSEQETGNTIYF
.	TRBD1	TRBJ1-2	TRBV7-9	TGTGCCAGCAGCTTGGGACAGGGAGACTATGGCTACACCTTC	CASSLGQGDYGYTF
.	.	TRBJ1-2	TRBV19	TGTGCCAGTAGTTCTCGGGTACAGGGTCGTTATGGCTACACCTTC	CASSSRVQGRYGYTF
.	TRBD1	TRBJ1-1	TRBV7-9	TGTGCCAGCAGCTTAGATGCAGGGGGAAACACTGAAGCTTTCTTT	CASSLDAGGNTEAFF